The 24 T cell receptor beta chains below were found in one sample sequenced in a study of blood T cell repertoires in COVID-19. This table comes from immunoSEQ multiplex PCR, and its TCRdb copy is limited to in-frame clones, with some not included. The repertoire holds 130,000 to 150,000 clones, roughly 79% seen once, with more than 7% in the top ten. Sequenced: peripheral blood. The receptors come from a human donor with acute or convalescent COVID-19. The donor label of this sample is uncertain.

J is TRBJ1-3 and V is TRBV7-8; perhaps TRBD1 as D (6 bases). Between the trimmed V and J ends, which lost 1 base and 10 bases, there was a span of 11 bases. The CDR3 is 13 amino acids. CDR1 and CDR2 from the germline V gene are SGHVS and FQNEAQ. CDR3 sequence: CASSLVMRGTIYF. The CDR3 DNA follows: TGTGCCAGCAGCTTAGTGATGAGGGGGACCATATATTTT.

The rearrangement links TRBV21-1 to TRBJ1-5; TRBD1, as called in the table, went unchecked against the DNA. TRBV21-1 counts as a pseudogene. The CDR3 consists of 15 residues. DNA for the CDR3: TGTGCCAGCAGCAAAATCTTGACAGGGGATCAGCCCCAGCATTTT. This sequence encodes CASSKILTGDQPQHF.

This chain connects TRBV18 to TRBJ2-1; no reliable D call. CDR3 length: 12 residues. The ends were cut back, 3 bases at V and 15 bases at J, with 15 bases in the middle. Germline values: CDR1 KGHSH, CDR2 LQKENI. The CDR3 protein is CASSPGAPDPFF. CDR3 DNA sequence: TGTGCCAGCTCACCGGGCGCCCCGGATCCGTTCTTC.

The chain links TRBV5-6 to TRBJ2-7; D not certain. This CDR3 is 13 amino acids long. The germline gives CDR1 SGHDT, CDR2 YYEEEE. The ends were cut back, 1 base at V and 1 base at J, with 6 bases in the middle. The CDR3 region has the DNA TGTGCCAGCAGCTTGCCCCATTCCTACGAGCAGTACTTC. Amino acid sequence: CASSLPHSYEQYF.

The rearrangement joins TRBV5-6 to TRBJ1-5, with 7 bases fitting TRBD1. Germline CDR1 is SGHDT and CDR2 is YYEEEE. Trimming removed 4 bases from V and 8 bases from J; junction bases left unmatched: 12. This CDR3 contains 15 residues. CDR3 in amino acids: CASSTQGRKGKPQHF. The CDR3 nucleotides are TGTGCCAGCAGCACACAGGGGCGGAAGGGGAAGCCCCAGCATTTT. The full variable domain, its missing parts supplied by reference TRBV5-6 and TRBJ1-5, is DAGVTQSPTHLIKTRGQQVTLRCSPKSGHDTVSWYQQALGQGPQFIFQYYEEEERQRGNFPDRFSGHQFPNYSSELNVNALLLGDSALYLCASSTQGRKGKPQHFGDGTRLSIL.

The chain carries TRBV6-6 and TRBJ1-6; TRBD1 matches 7 bases. The germline V gene encodes CDR1 MNHNY and CDR2 SVGAGI (reference sequence). The CDR3 consists of 14 residues. V shed 0 bases, J shed 11 bases, and the junction held 4 bases outside the gene matches. This CDR3 is CASSYSEGAAPLHF. The CDR3, as DNA: TGTGCCAGCAGTTACTCGGAGGGGGCGGCACCCCTCCACTTT.

The V call is TRBV30, the J call TRBJ1-6; no clear D gene. V gave up 0 bases and J gave up 1 base, with 7 bases separating them. The CDR3 runs 15 residues. Per the germline V gene, CDR1 is GTSNPN and CDR2 is SVGIG (reference sequence). The CDR3 region has the DNA TGTGCCTGGAGTGTACGGGGATCCTATAATTCACCCCTCCACTTT. Translation: CAWSVRGSYNSPLHF.

This clone was detected only once. This chain joins TRBV4-2 and TRBJ2-4; no clear D. CDR3 length: 16 residues. V lost 0 bases to trimming and J lost 0 bases, with 9 bases between them. CDR1 and CDR2 (germline): LGHNA, YNFKEQ. The DNA of the CDR3 is TGTGCCAGCAGCCAAGAAGTACAACAAGCCAAAAACATTCAGTACTTC. Its protein is CASSQEVQQAKNIQYF.

This CDR3 reads CASSEGRQHSPLHF. CDR3 nucleotides: TGTGCCAGCAGTGAAGGGCGGCAGCATTCACCCCTCCACTTT. The J gene is TRBJ1-6, the V gene TRBV2; D is uncertain. With 1 base removed from V and 8 bases from J, the gap between germline ends came to 9 bases. The CDR3 has 14 amino acids. Germline lookup yields CDR1 SNHLY and CDR2 FYNNEI.

V usage is TRBV2 and J usage is TRBJ1-5; TRBD1 might be the D (6 bases). This CDR3 is built from 15 residues. Deletions cut 5 bases from V and 1 base from J, with 12 bases between. CDR1 is SNHLY, CDR2 FYNNEI, per germline. CDR3 sequence reads: CASSSQGLSNQPQHF. CDR3 DNA sequence: TGTGCCAGCAGTTCACAGGGCTTGAGCAATCAGCCCCAGCATTTT.

A single count supports this clone. The gene calls are TRBV4-1 and TRBJ1-1; 8 bases line up with TRBD1. This CDR3 region has 14 residues. Germline loops: CDR1 MGHRA, CDR2 YSYEKL. V was clipped by 1 base and J by 4 bases; unmatched bases: 2. CDR3 in amino acids: CASSQVDRGTEAFF. CDR3 sequence (DNA): TGCGCCAGCAGCCAAGTCGACAGGGGCACTGAAGCTTTCTTT.

The genes are TRBV18 and TRBJ2-1, with 7 bases aligning to TRBD2. The CDR3 length is 13 residues. Per the germline V gene, CDR1 is KGHSH and CDR2 is LQKENI. J lost 7 bases, V lost 4 bases, and 4 bases had no gene match. The CDR3 nucleotides are TGTGCCAGCTCACTTGGGAGGGGAAATGAGCAGTTCTTC. Translating it yields CASSLGRGNEQFF.

The V gene is TRBV15, the J gene TRBJ2-1, with 9 bases identical to TRBD2. Germline V lookup: CDR1 LNHNV, CDR2 YYDKDF (reference sequence). The CDR3 runs to 16 residues. The trim removed 4 bases at V and 5 bases at J, leaving 9 bases unmatched. The DNA of the CDR3 is TGTGCCACCAGCACCTTACGGACTAGCGTGGACAATGAGCAGTTCTTC. Translated: CATSTLRTSVDNEQFF.

V usage is TRBV5-6 and J usage is TRBJ1-5, with 8 bases that match TRBD1. This CDR3 is built from 15 residues. The ends lost 1 base at V and 6 bases at J; junction bases unmatched: 6. CDR1 SGHDT and CDR2 YYEEEE come from the germline V gene. CDR3 coding DNA: TGTGCCAGCAGCTTGCTTGGCCAGGGGGCTCAGCCCCAGCATTTT. Translating it yields CASSLLGQGAQPQHF.

The chain is built from TRBV7-3 and TRBJ2-1, with D perhaps matching TRBD1 (5 bases). The CDR3 loop spans 14 amino acids. The germline V and J ends were trimmed by 1 base and 12 bases, with 16 bases remaining between them. The germline V gene has CDR1 SGHTA and CDR2 FQGTGA. The CDR3 sequence is CASSLNGRAPTQFF. The CDR3 coding sequence is TGTGCCAGCAGCTTAAACGGCAGGGCCCCTACGCAGTTCTTC.

As for this clone: This sample also contains other DNA sequences that code for the same CDR3. The rearrangement uses TRBV9 and TRBJ2-3; a weak D match, TRBD2 (7 bases). The germline V and J ends were trimmed by 0 bases and 4 bases, with 9 bases remaining between them. From germline, CDR1 is SGDLS and CDR2 YYNGEE. The CDR3 covers 14 residues. The CDR3 bases are TGTGCCAGCAGCGTAGGCGGGGGCGCAGATACGCAGTATTTT. Encoded protein: CASSVGGGADTQYF.

The chain combines TRBV24-1 with TRBJ2-1; the D is unclear. Trimming shortened V by 4 bases and J by 7 bases, and 16 bases separated the two germline ends. This CDR3 comprises 15 residues. CDR1 and CDR2 from the germline V gene are KGHDR and SFDVKD. CDR3 nucleotides: TGTGCCACCAGTGACCCGCTAGGCCCTAAGAATGAGCAGTTCTTC. This gives the protein CATSDPLGPKNEQFF.

The chain carries TRBV19 and TRBJ2-5; 10 positions match TRBD2. Trimming cost V 3 bases and J 4 bases; bases outside gene matches: 5. The germline V gene encodes CDR1 LNHDA and CDR2 SQIVND (reference sequence). This CDR3 comprises 15 residues. The chain's CDR3 is CASSIISGGTETQYF. DNA of the CDR3: TGTGCCAGTAGTATCATTAGCGGGGGGACAGAGACCCAGTACTTC. The complete variable domain, with remaining parts taken from reference TRBV19 and TRBJ2-5, reads DGGITQSPKYLFRKEGQNVTLSCEQNLNHDAMYWYRQDPGQGLRLIYYSQIVNDFQKGDIAEGYSVSREKKESFPLTVTSAQKNPTAFYLCASSIISGGTETQYFGPGTRLLVL.

The chain uses TRBV24-1 and TRBJ2-3; TRBD2 matches 7 bases. The CDR3 length is 14 residues. V lost 6 bases, J lost 1 base, and 3 bases stayed unmatched. CDR1 is KGHDR and CDR2 is SFDVKD in the germline V gene. CDR3 protein: CATSSRGGTDTQYF. CDR3 DNA sequence: TGTGCCACCAGTTCCCGGGGGGGCACAGATACGCAGTATTTT.

This chain links TRBV5-1 with TRBJ1-2, with 9 bases fitting TRBD1. The length of the CDR3 is 14 residues. The germline V gene encodes CDR1 SGHRS and CDR2 YFSETQ. CDR3 amino acids: CGATGGTGSAGYTF. The CDR3 DNA follows: TGCGGCGCTACCGGGGGGACAGGGTCGGCTGGCTACACCTTC.

The gene calls are TRBV7-5 and TRBJ2-1; the D call in the table, TRBD2, was not verified against the DNA. TRBV7-5 is a listed pseudogene. The CDR3 runs to 17 residues. The CDR3 DNA is TGTGCCAGAAGCTTAGTTCCCGGGTCCTCGGAGGACAATGAGCAGTTCTTC. This codes for CARSLVPGSSEDNEQFF.

The chain couples TRBV6-6 to TRBJ1-1, with D perhaps matching TRBD1 (6 bases). Trimming removed 2 bases at V and 8 bases at J, with 12 bases between. The CDR3 runs to 13 residues. In germline, CDR1 is MNHNY, CDR2 SVGAGI (reference sequence). The CDR3 here is CASSYTFQGEAFF. The CDR3 DNA sequence: TGTGCCAGCAGTTACACCTTCCAGGGGGAAGCTTTCTTT.

The J gene is TRBJ1-1, the V gene TRBV29-1; 7 bases are a match to TRBD1. The CDR3 runs 12 residues. Germline V CDR1 and CDR2: SQVTM, ANQGSEA. V shed 7 bases and J 3 bases; nucleotides not matched to a gene: 5. In DNA, the CDR3 is TGCAGCGCTGGGACAGACCACACTGAAGCTTTCTTT. Its translation is CSAGTDHTEAFF.

CDR3 DNA sequence: TGTGCCAGCAGCGTAGGGACTAGCGGGGGATACACCGGGGAGCTGTTTTTT. Translating gives CASSVGTSGGYTGELFF. The V gene is TRBV9, the J gene TRBJ2-2; TRBD2 matches 13 bases. Germline-derived CDR1 and CDR2 are SGDLS and YYNGEE. The trim removed 0 bases at V and 3 bases at J, leaving 2 bases unmatched. The CDR3 is made up of 17 amino acids.